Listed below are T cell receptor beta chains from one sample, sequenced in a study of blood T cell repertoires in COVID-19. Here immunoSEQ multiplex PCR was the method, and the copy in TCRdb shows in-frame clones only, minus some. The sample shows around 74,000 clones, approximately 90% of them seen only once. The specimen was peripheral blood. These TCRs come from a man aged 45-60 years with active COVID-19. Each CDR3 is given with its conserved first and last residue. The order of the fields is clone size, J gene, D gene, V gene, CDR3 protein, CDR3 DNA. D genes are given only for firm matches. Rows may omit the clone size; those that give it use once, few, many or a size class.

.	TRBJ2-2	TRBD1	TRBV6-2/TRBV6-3	CASSYEPGTVNTGELFF	TGTGCCAGCAGTTACGAACCCGGGACAGTCAACACCGGGGAGCTGTTTTTT
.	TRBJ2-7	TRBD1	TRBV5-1	CASSLLAGQGYEQYF	TGCGCCAGCAGCTTGCTGGCGGGACAGGGCTACGAGCAGTACTTC
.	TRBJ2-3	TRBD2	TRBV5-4	CASSLVSGSGVDTQYF	TGTGCCAGCAGCTTGGTTAGCGGGAGTGGTGTAGATACGCAGTATTTT
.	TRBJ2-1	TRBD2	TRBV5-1	CASSLRVAGYNEQFF	TGCGCCAGCAGCTTGAGAGTAGCGGGTTACAATGAGCAGTTCTTC
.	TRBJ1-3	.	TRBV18	CASSPGSSGNTIYF	TGTGCCAGCTCACCAGGGAGCTCTGGAAACACCATATATTTT
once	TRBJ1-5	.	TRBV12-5	CASGINRNQPQHF	TGTGCTAGTGGTATCAACAGGAATCAGCCCCAGCATTTT
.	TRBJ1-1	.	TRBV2	CASRLGTLNTEAFF	TGTGCCAGCAGATTAGGGACATTGAACACTGAAGCTTTCTTT
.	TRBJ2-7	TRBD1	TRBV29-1	CSVVLGQGYEQYF	TGCAGCGTTGTCCTGGGACAGGGCTACGAGCAGTACTTC
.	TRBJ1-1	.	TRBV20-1	CSASSPGYTEAFF	TGCAGTGCTAGTTCCCCGGGGTACACTGAAGCTTTCTTT
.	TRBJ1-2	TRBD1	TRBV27	CASSFGSRDRHGYTF	TGTGCCAGCAGTTTTGGATCCCGGGACAGACATGGCTACACCTTC
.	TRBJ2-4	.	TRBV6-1	CASSEQGPKNIQYF	TGTGCCAGCAGTGAACAGGGCCCCAAAAACATTCAGTACTTC
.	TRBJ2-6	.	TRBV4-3	CASSQAPEGRTNSGANVLTF	TGCGCCAGCAGCCAAGCTCCTGAGGGACGGACTAACTCTGGGGCCAACGTCCTGACTTTC
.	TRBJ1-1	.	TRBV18	CASSFRAGDTEAFF	TGTGCCAGCTCATTCAGGGCCGGCGACACTGAAGCTTTCTTT
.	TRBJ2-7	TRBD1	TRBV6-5	CASSHGQGDSYEQYF	TGTGCCAGCAGTCATGGACAGGGAGACTCCTACGAGCAGTACTTC
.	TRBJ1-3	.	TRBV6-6	CASSSGTGNTIYF	TGTGCCAGCAGTTCGGGAACTGGAAACACCATATATTTT
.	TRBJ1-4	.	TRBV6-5	CASSYASGTNEKLFF	TGTGCCAGCAGTTATGCGTCGGGAACTAATGAAAAACTGTTTTTT
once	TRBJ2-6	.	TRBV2	CASTSRFSGANVLTF	TGTGCCAGCACTAGTAGATTCTCTGGGGCCAACGTCCTGACTTTC
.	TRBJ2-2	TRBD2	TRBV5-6	CASSLEAGGNTGELFF	TGTGCCAGCAGCTTGGAAGCGGGAGGAAACACCGGGGAGCTGTTTTTT
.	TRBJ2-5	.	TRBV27	CASSLGAGSRETQYF	TGTGCCAGCAGTTTAGGGGCAGGGTCTCGAGAGACCCAGTACTTC
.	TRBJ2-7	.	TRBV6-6	CASSYPEDRNEQYF	TGTGCCAGCAGTTACCCTGAAGACAGGAACGAGCAGTACTTC
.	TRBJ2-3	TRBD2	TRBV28	CASSLTGAGGRDTQYF	TGTGCCAGCAGTTTAACCGGAGCGGGAGGGAGAGATACGCAGTATTTT
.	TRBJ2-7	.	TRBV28	CASQRWDTYEQYF	TGTGCCAGCCAGCGGTGGGACACCTACGAGCAGTACTTC